The clone carrying this T cell receptor (beta chain) was observed once. This specimen belongs to a study of control samples from healthy donors and cancer patients. This CDR3 is built from 13 residues. Germline V gene lookup returns CDR1 MRHNA and CDR2 SNTAGT. With 4 bases removed from V and 3 bases from J, the gap between germline ends came to 7 bases. Data came from immunoSEQ multiplex PCR; TCRdb stores just in-frame clones and leaves some out. The data contain 95,000 to 130,000 clones, approximately 90% of them singletons. Sequences were obtained from blood. The receptor's source is a woman aged 70-85 years in good health. The gene calls are TRBV6-4 and TRBJ1-5; D is uncertain. The CDR3 bases are TGTGCCAGCAGTGTGGCAGTCAATCAGCCCCAGCATTTT. This codes for CASSVAVNQPQHF.